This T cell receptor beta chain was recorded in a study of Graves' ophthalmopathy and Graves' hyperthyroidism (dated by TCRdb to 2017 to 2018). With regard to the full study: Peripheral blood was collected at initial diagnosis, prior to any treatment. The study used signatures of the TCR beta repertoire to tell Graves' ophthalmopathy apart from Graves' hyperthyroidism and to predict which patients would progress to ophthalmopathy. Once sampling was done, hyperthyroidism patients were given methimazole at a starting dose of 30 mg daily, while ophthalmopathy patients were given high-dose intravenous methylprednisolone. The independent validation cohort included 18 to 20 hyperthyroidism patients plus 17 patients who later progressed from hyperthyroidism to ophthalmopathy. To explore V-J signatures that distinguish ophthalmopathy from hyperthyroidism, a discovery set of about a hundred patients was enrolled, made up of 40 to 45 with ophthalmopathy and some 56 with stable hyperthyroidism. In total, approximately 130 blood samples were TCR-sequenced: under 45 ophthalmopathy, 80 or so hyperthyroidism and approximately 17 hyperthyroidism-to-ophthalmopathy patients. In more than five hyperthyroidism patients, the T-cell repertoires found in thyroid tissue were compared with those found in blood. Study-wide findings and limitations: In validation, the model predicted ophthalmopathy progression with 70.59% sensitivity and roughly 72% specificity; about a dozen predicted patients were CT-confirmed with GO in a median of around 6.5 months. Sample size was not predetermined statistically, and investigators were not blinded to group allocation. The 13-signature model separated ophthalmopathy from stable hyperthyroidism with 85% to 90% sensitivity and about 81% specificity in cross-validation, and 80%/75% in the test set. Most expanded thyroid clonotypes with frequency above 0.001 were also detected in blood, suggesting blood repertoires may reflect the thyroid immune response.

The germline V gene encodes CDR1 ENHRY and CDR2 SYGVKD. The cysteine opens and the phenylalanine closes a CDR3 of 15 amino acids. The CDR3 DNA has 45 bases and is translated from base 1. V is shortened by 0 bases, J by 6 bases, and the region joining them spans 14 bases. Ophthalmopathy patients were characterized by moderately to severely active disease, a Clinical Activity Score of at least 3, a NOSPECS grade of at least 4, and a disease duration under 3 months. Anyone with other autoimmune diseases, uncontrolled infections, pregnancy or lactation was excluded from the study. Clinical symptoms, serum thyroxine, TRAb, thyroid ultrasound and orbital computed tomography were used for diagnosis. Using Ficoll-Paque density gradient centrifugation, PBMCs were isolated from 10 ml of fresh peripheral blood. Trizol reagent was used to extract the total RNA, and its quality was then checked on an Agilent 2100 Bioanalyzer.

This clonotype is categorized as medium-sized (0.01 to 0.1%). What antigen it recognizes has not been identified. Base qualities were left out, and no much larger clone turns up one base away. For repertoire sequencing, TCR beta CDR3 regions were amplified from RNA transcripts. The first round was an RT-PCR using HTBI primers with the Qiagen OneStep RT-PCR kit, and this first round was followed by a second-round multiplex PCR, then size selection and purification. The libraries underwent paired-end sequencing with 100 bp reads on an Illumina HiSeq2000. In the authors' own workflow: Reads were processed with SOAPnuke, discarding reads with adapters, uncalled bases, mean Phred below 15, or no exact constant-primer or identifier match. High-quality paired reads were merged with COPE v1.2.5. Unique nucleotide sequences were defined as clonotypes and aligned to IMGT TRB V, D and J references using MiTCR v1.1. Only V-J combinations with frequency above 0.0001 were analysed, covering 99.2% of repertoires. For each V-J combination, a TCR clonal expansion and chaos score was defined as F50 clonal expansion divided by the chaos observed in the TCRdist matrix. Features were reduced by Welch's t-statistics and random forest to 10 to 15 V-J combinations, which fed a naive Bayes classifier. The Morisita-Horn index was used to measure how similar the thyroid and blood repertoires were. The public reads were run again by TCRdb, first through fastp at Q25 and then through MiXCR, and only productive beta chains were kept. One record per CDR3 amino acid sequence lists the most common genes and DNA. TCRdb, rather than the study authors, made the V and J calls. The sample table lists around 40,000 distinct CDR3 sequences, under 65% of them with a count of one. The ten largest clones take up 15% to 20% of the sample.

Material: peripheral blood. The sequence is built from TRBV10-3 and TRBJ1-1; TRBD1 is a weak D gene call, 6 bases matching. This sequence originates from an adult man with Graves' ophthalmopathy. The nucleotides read TGTGCCATCAGTGAGTCGGGGGGCTACAGAGCTGAAGCTTTCTTT. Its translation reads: CAISESGGYRAEAFF.